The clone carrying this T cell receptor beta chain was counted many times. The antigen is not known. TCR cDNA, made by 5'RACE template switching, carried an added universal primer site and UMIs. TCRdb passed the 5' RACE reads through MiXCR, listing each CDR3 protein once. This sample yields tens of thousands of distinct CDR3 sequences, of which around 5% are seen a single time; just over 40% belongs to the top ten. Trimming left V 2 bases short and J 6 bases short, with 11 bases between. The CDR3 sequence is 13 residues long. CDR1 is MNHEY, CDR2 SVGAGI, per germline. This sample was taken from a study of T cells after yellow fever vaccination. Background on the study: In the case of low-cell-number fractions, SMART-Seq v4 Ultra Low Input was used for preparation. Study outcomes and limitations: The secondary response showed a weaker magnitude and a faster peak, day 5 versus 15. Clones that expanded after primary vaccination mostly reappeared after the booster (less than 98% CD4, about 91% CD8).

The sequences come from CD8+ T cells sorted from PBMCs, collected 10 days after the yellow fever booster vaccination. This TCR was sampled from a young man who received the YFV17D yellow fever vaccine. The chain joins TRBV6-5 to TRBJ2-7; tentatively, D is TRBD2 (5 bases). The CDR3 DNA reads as TGTGCCAGCAGTTACAGAGGGCCTCTCGAGCAGTACTTC. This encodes CASSYRGPLEQYF.